Shown below are 15 T cell receptor beta chains from a single sample sequenced in a study of CD8 T cells in acute hepatitis C reinfection. Generated by immunoSEQ multiplex PCR, the TCRdb table keeps only in-frame clones and is missing some. This table has about 38,000 clones, around nine tenths appearing once. The time point here: naive CD8 control sorted from an acute-time-point sample. The specimen was naive CD8+ T cells from PBMCs. The receptors come from a man aged 25 to 40 with chronic hepatitis C.

The chain carries TRBV6-5 and TRBJ1-4; the D gene is possibly TRBD1 (5 bases). The V gene lost 2 bases and the J gene lost 5 bases, with 9 bases spanning the gap. Per the germline V gene, CDR1 is MNHEY and CDR2 is SVGAGI. CDR3 length: 14 residues. Here the CDR3 reads CASSYAGENEKLFF. CDR3 bases: TGTGCCAGCAGTTACGCGGGGGAGAATGAAAAACTGTTTTTT.

This chain joins TRBV10-3 and TRBJ2-3; 11 bases fit TRBD2. CDR3 length equals 14 residues. The junction had 1 base not matched to a gene; V was cut back by 4 bases and J by 4 bases. Per the germline V gene, CDR1 is ENHRY and CDR2 is SYGVKD. Here the CDR3 DNA reads TGTGCCATCAGTGTTAGCGGGGGGGCAGATACGCAGTATTTT. It translates to CAISVSGGADTQYF.

V usage is TRBV11-2 and J usage is TRBJ1-2; no reliable D call. Germline V gene data show CDR1 as SGHAT and CDR2 as FQNNGV. The V gene lost 1 base and the J gene lost 6 bases, with 15 bases spanning the gap. This CDR3 spans 15 amino acids. The CDR3 region has the DNA TGTGCCAGCAGCTTAGCTAGGGATTTTATTCATGGCTACACCTTC. It yields the protein CASSLARDFIHGYTF.

This chain connects TRBV7-3 to TRBJ2-3; TRBD2 aligns across 7 bases. The CDR3 is 14 amino acids. Germline V gives CDR1 SGHTA, CDR2 FQGTGA. The J segment lost 2 bases and the V segment lost 5 bases, leaving 4 bases of the junction unmatched. The CDR3 DNA reads as TGTGCCAGCAGCCCGGGACTATTCACAGATACGCAGTATTTT. Protein sequence: CASSPGLFTDTQYF.

This chain joins TRBV19 and TRBJ2-7; either TRBD1 or TRBD2 may supply D (5 bases each). V lost 2 bases to trimming and J lost 2 bases, with 10 bases between them. Germline V gene sequence: CDR1 LNHDA, CDR2 SQIVND (reference sequence). The CDR3 totals 14 residues. The CDR3 loop is CASSIMLGAYEQYF. DNA of the CDR3: TGTGCCAGTAGTATAATGTTGGGGGCCTACGAGCAGTACTTC.

This chain links TRBV5-1 with TRBJ2-5; possibly TRBD1 for D (5 bases). V was clipped by 4 bases and J by 0 bases, with 16 bases between them. Germline V gives CDR1 SGHRS, CDR2 YFSETQ. This CDR3 spans 16 amino acids. The CDR3 loop is CASSPEQGLYQETQYF. DNA of the CDR3: TGCGCCAGCAGCCCTGAGCAGGGTCTTTACCAAGAGACCCAGTACTTC.

This clone has just a few counts. The rearrangement links TRBV27 to TRBJ2-7, with a possible D match to TRBD2 (5 bases). V was trimmed by 0 bases and J by 3 bases, leaving 9 bases between them. The CDR3 length is 14 residues. Germline V CDR1 and CDR2: MNHEY, SMNVEV (reference sequence). The chain's CDR3 is CASSLSSGYYEQYF. CDR3 DNA: TGTGCCAGCAGTTTATCGAGCGGCTACTACGAGCAGTACTTC.

This rearrangement joins TRBV19 to TRBJ2-1; the match to TRBD2 covers 7 bases. Germline-derived CDR1 and CDR2 are LNHDA and SQIVND (reference sequence). The V segment lost 0 bases and the J segment 5 bases; nucleotides outside the gene matches: 13. This CDR3 contains 18 residues. CDR3: CASSIEPAGRLFDNEQFF. CDR3 coding DNA: TGTGCCAGTAGTATAGAACCAGCGGGAAGGCTGTTCGACAATGAGCAGTTCTTC.

The chain employs TRBV5-4 and TRBJ1-2; D ambiguous. Germline V gene sequence: CDR1 SGHNT, CDR2 YYREEE (reference sequence). V lost 0 bases and J lost 8, with 5 bases in between. CDR3 length equals 11 residues. The CDR3 DNA sequence: TGTGCCAGCAGCTTGGGGGGAGGCTACACCTTC. Residues: CASSLGGGYTF.

The CDR3 sequence is CASSELREQYF. The DNA for the CDR3 is TGTGCCAGCAGCGAATTGAGGGAGCAGTACTTC. The V gene is TRBV6-1, the J gene TRBJ2-7, with unresolved D. Trimming pared 6 bases from V and 7 bases from J, leaving 10 bases between. The CDR3 totals 11 residues. The germline CDR1 and CDR2 sequences are MNHNS and SASEGT.

This sequence joins TRBV10-2 and TRBJ2-5; possibly TRBD1 for D (6 bases). Germline values: CDR1 WSHSY, CDR2 SAAADI. This CDR3 spans 15 amino acids. Trimming shortened V by 2 bases and J by 2 bases, and 12 bases separated the two germline ends. The CDR3 nucleotides are TGCGCCAGCAGTGAGCCGGACAGAGATCAAGAGACCCAGTACTTC. Protein sequence: CASSEPDRDQETQYF.

This chain connects TRBV7-9 to TRBJ2-1; D is unclear. The CDR3 consists of 10 residues. V was cut by 1 base and J by 12 bases, with 4 bases left in between. CDR1 SEHNR and CDR2 FQNEAQ come from the germline V gene (reference sequence). The CDR3 sequence: CASSLERQFF. The CDR3 nucleotides read TGTGCCAGCAGCTTAGAGCGGCAGTTCTTC.

In its sample, this clone ranks as medium-sized. V usage is TRBV19 and J usage is TRBJ2-1; maybe TRBD2 (5 bases). Germline assignment: CDR1 LNHDA and CDR2 SQIVND (reference sequence). The CDR3 length is 15 residues. Trimming took off 6 bases at V and 3 bases at J, with 15 bases between the two ends. CDR3 in DNA: TGTGCCAGTAGGGCGGATGTGACTATCTACAATGAGCAGTTCTTC. Translated: CASRADVTIYNEQFF.

J is TRBJ2-1 and V is TRBV27; 9 bases align to TRBD2. J gave up 4 bases and V 0 bases, and 7 bases lay outside the gene matches. Germline assignment: CDR1 MNHEY and CDR2 SMNVEV (reference sequence). The CDR3 contains 17 residues. CDR3 amino acids: CASSLSGQRGAYNEQFF. For the CDR3, the DNA is TGTGCCAGCAGTTTATCGGGTCAGCGGGGGGCTTACAATGAGCAGTTCTTC.

This clone was found once. The V and J genes are TRBV27 and TRBJ2-1, with a tentative D call TRBD2 (6 bases). Trimming left V 7 bases short and J 8 bases short, with 15 bases between. This CDR3 comprises 13 residues. Germline CDR1 MNHEY, CDR2 SMNVEV (reference sequence). Here the CDR3 reads CASKPGARHEQFF. CDR3 bases: TGTGCCAGCAAACCGGGAGCCCGCCATGAGCAGTTCTTC.